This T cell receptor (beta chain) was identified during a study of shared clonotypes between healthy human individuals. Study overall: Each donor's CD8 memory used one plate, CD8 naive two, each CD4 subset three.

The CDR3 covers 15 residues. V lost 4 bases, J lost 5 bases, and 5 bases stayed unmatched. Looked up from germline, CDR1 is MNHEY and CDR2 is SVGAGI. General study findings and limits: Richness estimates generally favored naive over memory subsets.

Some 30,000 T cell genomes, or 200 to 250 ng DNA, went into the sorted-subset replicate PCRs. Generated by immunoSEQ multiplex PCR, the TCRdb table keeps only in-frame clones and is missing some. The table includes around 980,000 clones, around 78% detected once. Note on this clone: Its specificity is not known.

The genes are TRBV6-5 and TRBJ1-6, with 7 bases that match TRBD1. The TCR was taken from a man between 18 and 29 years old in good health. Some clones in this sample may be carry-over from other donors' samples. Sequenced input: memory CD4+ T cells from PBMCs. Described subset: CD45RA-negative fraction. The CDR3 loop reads CASSFGDRDNSPLHF. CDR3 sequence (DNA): TGTGCCAGCAGTTTCGGCGACAGGGATAATTCACCCCTCCACTTT.